This T cell receptor beta chain comes out of a study of early T cells in non-severe SARS-CoV-2 infection. At the level of the study: Whole-blood bulk RNA, unsorted, was sequenced, and chains were unpaired.

This CDR3 has 17 residues. The ends lost 3 bases at V and 1 base at J; junction bases unmatched: 11. Germline assignment: CDR1 SGHKS and CDR2 YYEKEE (reference sequence). The table lists this clonotype with a few counts. TCRdb called the 5' RACE reads again in MiXCR, with one record for every CDR3 protein. In the table there are about 62,000 distinct CDR3 sequences, less than 10% of which are singletons. Sequencing was performed on whole blood. V gene TRBV5-5 combines with J gene TRBJ2-5; TRBD1 matches 8 bases. This TCR derives from an adult who was a healthcare worker with PCR-confirmed SARS-CoV-2 infection or an uninfected control (not recorded which). This CDR3 is CASSYGGRTGSQETQYF. In DNA form, the CDR3 reads TGTGCCAGCAGCTACGGGGGAAGGACAGGGTCCCAAGAGACCCAGTACTTC.